Shown below are 29 T cell receptor beta chains from a single sample sequenced in a study of T cell repertoires in cytomegalovirus infection. TCRdb reprocessed the reads with MiXCR, giving one entry per CDR3 protein. The table lists fewer than 85,000 distinct CDR3 sequences, over 3.5% of them singletons. Sequencing was performed on PBMCs. These receptors all come from a human donor in good health (CMV status not recorded). Some clones in this sample may be carry-over from other donors' samples.

This clonotype has at least ten counts. The DNA of the CDR3 is TGTGCCAGCAGCACCGACCTCTCTGGAAACACCATATATTTT. Amino acid sequence: CASSTDLSGNTIYF. The rearrangement links TRBV7-2 to TRBJ1-3; D gene ambiguous. Germline V gives CDR1 SGHTA, CDR2 FQGNSA. V lost 5 bases, J lost 0 bases, and 8 bases lay in between. CDR3 length equals 14 residues.

This clonotype came up many times. The chain has TRBV12-3 or TRBV12-4 and TRBJ2-7; 8 bases line up with TRBD2. Losses at the gene ends were 5 bases for V and 4 bases for J; bases not matched to a gene: 7. This CDR3 is built from 14 residues. The CDR3 reads CASSTRREGYEQYF. The CDR3 nucleotides read TGTGCCAGCAGTACGCGACGGGAGGGTTACGAGCAGTACTTC.

There are many counts of this clonotype. This rearrangement joins TRBV7-2 to TRBJ2-5, with a possible D match to TRBD2 (6 bases). CDR1 and CDR2 from the germline V gene are SGHTA and FQGNSA. The V end was cut by 1 base, the J end by 0 bases, with 12 bases between. The CDR3 is made up of 16 amino acids. CDR3 residues: CASSLVGGRYQETQYF. In DNA, the CDR3 is TGTGCCAGCAGCTTAGTTGGGGGGAGGTACCAAGAGACCCAGTACTTC.

This clonotype appeared many times. This chain joins TRBV7-9 and TRBJ2-1; 8 positions match TRBD2. V shed 8 bases and J 9 bases; nucleotides not matched to a gene: 15. In germline, CDR1 is SEHNR, CDR2 FQNEAQ (reference sequence). The CDR3 covers 15 residues. In nucleotides, the CDR3 is TGTGCCAGCGCCGGAGGCGGGAGGACGCAGAGTGAGCAGTTCTTC. This translates into CASAGGGRTQSEQFF.

This clonotype was recorded at least ten times. This chain joins TRBV7-9 and TRBJ2-5; TRBD2 might be the D (5 bases). V was shortened by 5 bases and J by 4 bases, with 20 bases between the two germline ends. The CDR3 length is 16 residues. Germline lookup yields CDR1 SEHNR and CDR2 FQNEAQ (reference sequence). The chain's CDR3 is CASSTPPVGEGETQYF. CDR3 nucleotides: TGTGCCAGCAGCACCCCACCCGTCGGTGAGGGAGAGACCCAGTACTTC.

In this sample, this clonotype turned up many times. This sequence joins TRBV7-2 and TRBJ2-7; the match to TRBD1 covers 11 bases. Germline CDR1 SGHTA, CDR2 FQGNSA. The CDR3 covers 17 residues. V dropped 5 bases and J dropped 4; count of bases not matched to a gene: 13. CDR3 in amino acids: CASSRRTGGGSRYEQYF. CDR3 sequence (DNA): TGTGCCAGCAGCAGAAGGACAGGGGGCGGGAGTAGGTACGAGCAGTACTTC.

There are many counts of this clonotype. V is TRBV10-3 and J is TRBJ2-7, with 7 bases that match TRBD2. Germline V lookup: CDR1 ENHRY, CDR2 SYGVKD. V shed 2 bases and J 3 bases; nucleotides not matched to a gene: 1. This CDR3 comprises 13 residues. The CDR3 loop is CAISERGDYEQYF. The DNA for the CDR3 is TGTGCCATCAGTGAGCGGGGGGACTACGAGCAGTACTTC.

Many counts were recorded for this clonotype. The CDR3 reads CASSLASVGQPQHF. The CDR3 nucleotides read TGTGCCAGCAGCTTAGCGTCTGTCGGTCAGCCCCAGCATTTT. The genes are TRBV7-2 and TRBJ1-5; D call uncertain. Germline values: CDR1 SGHTA, CDR2 FQGNSA. The CDR3 loop spans 14 amino acids. Trimming took off 0 bases at V and 6 bases at J, with 9 bases between the two ends.

This clonotype showed up many times. The chain couples TRBV7-9 to TRBJ2-1; the D is unclear. This CDR3 has 13 residues. The germline CDR1 and CDR2 sequences are SEHNR and FQNEAQ (reference sequence). V was shortened by 3 bases and J by 6 bases, with 9 bases between the two germline ends. The CDR3, as DNA: TGTGCCAGCAGCTTTGGGCCGCGCAATGAGCAGTTCTTC. It codes for CASSFGPRNEQFF.

This clonotype was seen many times. The chain uses TRBV7-2 and TRBJ1-1; no clear D gene. Deletions cut 1 base from V and 1 base from J, with 10 bases between. The CDR3 runs to 15 residues. The germline gives CDR1 SGHTA, CDR2 FQGNSA. The CDR3 reads CASSLEYSSNTEAFF. CDR3 bases: TGTGCCAGCAGCTTAGAGTACAGCTCGAACACTGAAGCTTTCTTT.

In this sample, this clonotype turned up a few times. The gene calls are TRBV20-1 and TRBJ2-2, with D possibly being TRBD2 (6 bases). The CDR3 is 14 residues long. The V and J ends lost 6 bases and 5 bases respectively, with 16 bases between them. Germline loops: CDR1 DFQATT, CDR2 SNEGSKA (reference sequence). This CDR3 is CSARKGGGTGELFF. In nucleotides, the CDR3 is TGCAGTGCCCGCAAGGGAGGTGGTACCGGGGAGCTGTTTTTT.

This clonotype came up many times. The chain joins TRBV12-3 or TRBV12-4 to TRBJ1-4; D gene uncertain. The V end lost 4 bases, the J end lost 7 bases, and 7 bases lay between the germline ends. This CDR3 spans 12 amino acids. The CDR3 region is CASSSLGEKLFF. CDR3 nucleotides: TGTGCCAGCAGTTCCTTAGGTGAAAAACTGTTTTTT.

This clonotype was seen many times. The V gene is TRBV19, the J gene TRBJ2-1; TRBD2 matches at 13 bases. This CDR3 contains 15 residues. Losses at the gene ends were 5 bases for V and 8 bases for J; bases not matched to a gene: 6. The germline CDR1 and CDR2 sequences are LNHDA and SQIVND (reference sequence). Here the CDR3 reads CASSSGLAGTDEQFF. The CDR3 bases are TGTGCCAGTAGTTCGGGACTAGCGGGGACCGATGAGCAGTTCTTC.

This clonotype appeared many times. The chain carries TRBV7-3 and TRBJ1-4; the D is unclear. Per the germline V gene, CDR1 is SGHTA and CDR2 is FQGTGA. The CDR3 totals 14 residues. V dropped 4 bases and J dropped 10 bases, with 16 bases sitting between them. CDR3 sequence reads: CASSSAGDGGKLFF. As DNA, the CDR3 is TGTGCCAGCAGCTCAGCTGGGGATGGTGGAAAACTGTTTTTT.

This clonotype occurred many times. The rearrangement links TRBV12-3 or TRBV12-4 to TRBJ2-1; maybe TRBD1 (7 bases). V lost 8 bases to trimming and J lost 6 bases, with 20 bases between them. The CDR3 consists of 15 residues. As DNA, the CDR3 is TGTGCCAGCGCCGCCAGGGGGGAATTATTCAATGAGCAGTTCTTC. It specifies CASAARGELFNEQFF.

This clonotype was detected ten times or more. The rearrangement links TRBV7-4 to TRBJ2-5, with 8 bases fitting TRBD2. The CDR3 has 15 amino acids. The trim removed 1 base at V and 5 bases at J, leaving 6 bases unmatched. Germline CDR1 and CDR2: SGHVT and SQSDAQ. CDR3 in amino acids: CASSLGGSGMETQYF. CDR3 DNA sequence: TGTGCCAGCAGCTTAGGTGGTAGCGGGATGGAGACCCAGTACTTC. Drawing the rest from reference TRBV7-4 and TRBJ2-5, the complete variable domain is GAGVSQSPRYKVAKRGRDVALRCDSISGHVTLYWYRQTLGQGSEVLTYSQSDAQRDKSGRPSGRFSAERPERSVSTLKIQRTEQGDSAVYLCASSLGGSGMETQYFGPGTRLLVL.

In its sample, this clonotype was seen many times. V is TRBV14 and J is TRBJ1-1; 8 bases match TRBD1. The germline V gene encodes CDR1 SGHDN and CDR2 FVKESK. The CDR3 covers 13 residues. J was trimmed by 5 bases and V by 4 bases; bases with no gene match: 3. CDR3 in amino acids: CASSRQGATEAFF. CDR3 sequence (DNA): TGTGCCAGCAGCCGGCAGGGGGCAACTGAAGCTTTCTTT.

This clonotype has ten or more counts. J is TRBJ2-4 and V is TRBV12-3 or TRBV12-4; D gene ambiguous. CDR3 length: 14 amino acids. The V gene lost 1 base and the J gene lost 8 bases, with 12 bases spanning the gap. CDR3 protein: CASSLGRAWDIQYF. CDR3 in DNA: TGTGCCAGCAGTTTAGGCCGGGCATGGGACATTCAGTACTTC.

This clonotype was detected many times. The rearrangement uses TRBV4-2 and TRBJ2-3; 10 bases align to TRBD2. The trim removed 1 base at V and 5 bases at J, leaving 9 bases unmatched. The CDR3 covers 17 residues. Germline CDR1 and CDR2: LGHNA and YNFKEQ. DNA for the CDR3: TGTGCCAGCAGCCAAGGATCGAGCGGGGGGGCCGAAGATACGCAGTATTTT. Translating gives CASSQGSSGGAEDTQYF.

This clonotype appeared many times. V is TRBV7-8 and J is TRBJ1-1; no clear D gene. The CDR3 spans 14 residues. Trimming took 1 base from V and 1 from J, leaving 7 bases between them. The germline V gene encodes CDR1 SGHVS and CDR2 FQNEAQ. In nucleotides, the CDR3 is TGTGCCAGCAGCTTAGTCAGCAGGAACACTGAAGCTTTCTTT. Protein sequence: CASSLVSRNTEAFF. Based on the CDR3 plus reference TRBV7-8 and TRBJ1-1, the full variable domain is GAGVSQSPRYKVAKRGQDVALRCDPISGHVSLFWYQQALGQGPEFLTYFQNEAQLDKSGLPSDRFFAERPEGSVSTLKIQRTQQEDSAVYLCASSLVSRNTEAFFGQGTRLTVV.

This clonotype was counted at least ten times. This chain links TRBV6-2 or TRBV6-3 with TRBJ2-1; 8 positions match TRBD2. Germline V gene lookup returns CDR1 MNHEY and CDR2 SVGEGT. The CDR3 has 15 residues. V lost 4 bases to trimming and J lost 9 bases; unmatched junction nucleotides: 11. This CDR3 is CASSFLGLAPTEQFF. The CDR3 nucleotides read TGTGCCAGCAGTTTTCTTGGACTAGCCCCCACTGAGCAGTTCTTC.

This clonotype showed up many times. The chain employs TRBV7-8 and TRBJ2-2; TRBD2 aligns across 10 bases. With 1 base clipped from V and 4 bases from J, the junction kept 3 bases outside the gene matches. Per the germline V gene, CDR1 is SGHVS and CDR2 is FQNEAQ. The CDR3 covers 16 residues. The CDR3 DNA sequence: TGTGCCAGCAGCTTAGTAGCGGGGGGACTCACCGGGGAGCTGTTTTTT. Protein sequence: CASSLVAGGLTGELFF.

This clonotype was observed at least ten times. The rearrangement uses TRBV11-2 and TRBJ1-6; the match to TRBD1 covers 7 bases. V shed 5 bases, J shed 10 bases, and the junction held 11 bases outside the gene matches. The CDR3 runs 15 residues. Germline V gives CDR1 SGHAT, CDR2 FQNNGV. The CDR3 DNA reads TGTGCCAGCAGCCGCGACAGGGTCAGTCACTCACCCCTCCACTTT. Amino acid sequence: CASSRDRVSHSPLHF.

The chain couples TRBV5-1 to TRBJ2-7; D uncertain. Looked up from germline, CDR1 is SGHRS and CDR2 is YFSETQ. CDR3 length: 13 residues. V was pared by 2 bases and J by 0 bases, with 6 bases between. This CDR3 is CASSFDNSYEQYF. The CDR3 bases are TGCGCCAGCAGCTTTGACAACTCCTACGAGCAGTACTTC.

Ten or more counts support this clonotype. The CDR3 DNA reads TGTGCCAGCAGCGGTCGGGGGTCTGGGGCCAACGTCCTGACTTTC. Its translation is CASSGRGSGANVLTF. J is TRBJ2-6 and V is TRBV7-2; a possible D gene is TRBD2 (6 bases). Looked up from germline, CDR1 is SGHTA and CDR2 is FQGNSA. The CDR3 is 15 amino acids. V gave up 5 bases and J gave up 1 base, with 9 bases separating them.

This clonotype was picked up many times. This sequence joins TRBV7-2 and TRBJ2-7; D possibly corresponds to TRBD1 (6 bases). In germline, CDR1 is SGHTA, CDR2 FQGNSA. This CDR3 is built from 15 residues. V was trimmed by 5 bases and J by 2 bases, leaving 16 bases between them. The chain's CDR3 is CASSPGVGQAYEQYF. The CDR3 nucleotides are TGTGCCAGCAGCCCAGGGGTGGGGCAGGCCTACGAGCAGTACTTC.

Ten or more counts support this clonotype. The junction departs from germline at one end; a sequencing error may be responsible. The V gene is TRBV6-1, the J gene TRBJ2-2; D is unresolved. This CDR3 contains 13 residues. The germline CDR1 and CDR2 sequences are MNHNS and SASEGT. The CDR3 nucleotides read TGTGCCAGCAGGGAAGGGAACACCGGGGAGCTGTTTTTT. Its protein is CASREGNTGELFF.

This clonotype was detected only a few times. V is TRBV10-3 and J is TRBJ2-7, with D possibly being TRBD1 (5 bases). V shed 6 bases and J shed 9 bases, with 24 bases lying between them. This CDR3 contains 15 residues. CDR1 and CDR2 from the germline V gene are ENHRY and SYGVKD. The CDR3 bases are TGTGCCATCAGGGACGACGTAGGGGCAGGACGAGGGCAGTACTTC. It encodes CAIRDDVGAGRGQYF.

This clonotype occurred many times. The genes are TRBV7-2 and TRBJ2-1; D not resolved. CDR1 SGHTA and CDR2 FQGNSA come from the germline V gene. The CDR3 contains 16 residues. Trimming took off 0 bases at V and 2 bases at J, with 11 bases between the two ends. The CDR3, as DNA: TGTGCCAGCAGCTTAGCGAGAAGCTCCCCCTACAATGAGCAGTTCTTC. The encoded protein is CASSLARSSPYNEQFF.